Each of the 30 T cell receptor beta chains below was sequenced from the same sample in a study of cytomegalovirus exposure and HLA in healthy donors. Method: immunoSEQ multiplex PCR; TCRdb's copy keeps in-frame clones and lacks some. The data show roughly 120,000 clones, around 90% seen once. Sample: PBMCs. The receptor source for this set is a woman aged 18 to 35 in good health and CMV-seronegative.

V gene TRBV7-9 combines with J gene TRBJ1-4; the match to TRBD1 covers 8 bases. The CDR3 is 14 residues long. J was trimmed by 7 bases and V by 7 bases; bases with no gene match: 8. Germline CDR1 SEHNR, CDR2 FQNEAQ (reference sequence). CDR3 coding DNA: TGTGCCAGCACCGCAGGGGGCGCGGGTGAAAAACTGTTTTTT. Its protein is CASTAGGAGEKLFF.

The chain carries TRBV7-9 and TRBJ2-1; TRBD2 matches at 15 bases. The CDR3 extends over 19 amino acids. Trimming at V came to 4 bases and at J to 3 bases, leaving 10 bases not matched to a gene. Germline lookup yields CDR1 SEHNR and CDR2 FQNEAQ (reference sequence). The CDR3 region has the DNA TGTGCCAGCAGCTCCTCGACCGGGACTAGCGGGGGGTTCTACAATGAGCAGTTCTTC. It codes for CASSSSTGTSGGFYNEQFF. The full variable domain, rest sourced from reference TRBV7-9 and TRBJ2-1, is DTGVSQNPRHKITKRGQNVTFRCDPISEHNRLYWYRQTLGQGPEFLTYFQNEAQLEKSRLLSDRFSAERPKGSFSTLEIQRTEQGDSAMYLCASSSSTGTSGGFYNEQFFGPGTRLTVL.

This chain links TRBV5-1 with TRBJ2-3; no clear D. Germline values: CDR1 SGHRS, CDR2 YFSETQ. This CDR3 has 14 residues. The V gene lost 2 bases and the J gene lost 0 bases, with 7 bases spanning the gap. In DNA form, the CDR3 reads TGCGCCAGCAGCTTCACTACTAGCACAGATACGCAGTATTTT. It specifies CASSFTTSTDTQYF.

This clone occurred a few times. This chain joins TRBV4-3 and TRBJ2-7; TRBD2 aligns across 10 bases. The junction had 8 bases not matched to a gene; V was cut back by 1 base and J by 5 bases. The CDR3 totals 16 residues. Germline V gives CDR1 LGHNA, CDR2 YSLEER. Here the CDR3 DNA reads TGCGCCAGCAGCCAAGCACCAGCGGGAGGGAGCGACGAGCAGTACTTC. Translated: CASSQAPAGGSDEQYF.

The J gene is TRBJ1-5, the V gene TRBV20-1; D gene uncertain. CDR1 and CDR2 from the germline V gene are DFQATT and SNEGSKA (reference sequence). V dropped 3 bases and J dropped 6 bases, with 6 bases sitting between them. The CDR3 contains 11 residues. In nucleotides, the CDR3 is TGCAGTGCTAGGAGCGGTCAGCCCCAGCATTTT. Amino acids: CSARSGQPQHF.

The CDR3 here is CASSVTGGEKLFF. The DNA of the CDR3 is TGTGCCAGCAGTGTGACAGGAGGAGAAAAACTGTTTTTT. The chain carries TRBV27 and TRBJ1-4, with a tentative D call TRBD1 (6 bases). The germline V and J ends were trimmed by 5 bases and 8 bases, with 12 bases remaining between them. This CDR3 has 13 residues. Looked up from germline, CDR1 is MNHEY and CDR2 is SMNVEV (reference sequence).

The genes are TRBV9 and TRBJ1-2; 7 nucleotides agree with TRBD1. CDR3 length: 16 amino acids. The ends lost 4 bases at V and 2 bases at J; junction bases unmatched: 11. The germline V gene has CDR1 SGDLS and CDR2 YYNGEE. CDR3 DNA sequence: TGTGCCAGCAGCTCAAGTCCCGGGACAGTAAACTATGGCTACACCTTC. It yields the protein CASSSSPGTVNYGYTF.

V gene TRBV29-1 combines with J gene TRBJ1-2; D is ambiguous. The ends were cut back, 4 bases at V and 4 bases at J, with 7 bases in the middle. Germline-derived CDR1 and CDR2 are SQVTM and ANQGSEA. This CDR3 has 11 residues. The CDR3 coding sequence is TGCAGCGTTGTAGAGAGCTATGGCTACACCTTC. As protein: CSVVESYGYTF.

CDR3 coding DNA: TGTGCCAGCAGCTTGGGGCAGGGCAATACAGATACGCAGTATTTT. Translation: CASSLGQGNTDTQYF. V is TRBV11-3 and J is TRBJ2-3; possibly TRBD1 for D (5 bases). The CDR3 is 15 residues long. V dropped 3 bases and J dropped 3 bases, with 13 bases sitting between them. Germline loops: CDR1 SGHNT, CDR2 YENEEA.

The chain has TRBV18 and TRBJ2-7; D gene unclear. V was trimmed by 3 bases and J by 3 bases, leaving 9 bases between them. Germline V CDR1 and CDR2: KGHSH, LQKENI. There are 13 residues in the CDR3. CDR3 protein: CASSPTSNYEQYF. The CDR3 DNA sequence: TGTGCCAGCTCACCTACAAGTAACTACGAGCAGTACTTC.

The genes are TRBV19 and TRBJ2-2; TRBD1 agrees at 8 bases. The germline V gene encodes CDR1 LNHDA and CDR2 SQIVND (reference sequence). Unmatched junction bases numbered 8, after V lost 5 bases and J lost 6 bases. CDR3 length: 15 amino acids. CDR3 sequence: CASSGGTGSPGELFF. CDR3 coding DNA: TGTGCCAGTAGTGGTGGGACAGGATCACCCGGGGAGCTGTTTTTT.

This clone was seen once. The chain combines TRBV28 with TRBJ2-7; 9 bases are shared with TRBD1. V lost 4 bases and J lost 6; bases outside the gene matches: 7. CDR1 and CDR2 from the germline V gene are MDHEN and SYDVKM. This CDR3 is built from 14 residues. The CDR3 sequence: CASSSGQGLREQYF. The CDR3 DNA reads TGTGCCAGCAGTTCCGGACAGGGGCTACGCGAGCAGTACTTC.

This clone was seen once. The rearrangement uses TRBV10-2 and TRBJ1-2, with D perhaps TRBD1 (6 bases). Germline V lookup: CDR1 WSHSY, CDR2 SAAADI. CDR3 length: 13 amino acids. Deletions cut 0 bases from V and 6 bases from J, with 8 bases between. The CDR3 DNA sequence: TGCGCCAGCAGTGAGTCCCAGGGGAATGGCTACACCTTC. Translating it yields CASSESQGNGYTF.

In regard to this clone: A read error may account for a junction end that differs from germline. This sequence joins TRBV7-7 and TRBJ2-5; a weak D match, TRBD1 (6 bases). The CDR3 has 15 residues. CDR1 and CDR2 from the germline V gene are SSHAT and FNYEAQ (reference sequence). As DNA, the CDR3 is TGTGCTAGCAGCCGAACAGGGAACCGCCAAGAGACCCAGTACTTC. The encoded protein is CASSRTGNRQETQYF. The whole variable domain, remainder taken from reference TRBV7-7 and TRBJ2-5, is GAGVSQSPRYKVTKRGQDVTLRCDPISSHATLYWYQQALGQGPEFLTYFNYEAQPDKSGLPSDRFSAERPEGSISTLTIQRTEQRDSAMYRCASSRTGNRQETQYFGPGTRLLVL.

As concerns this clone: Relative to the germline gene, one junction end is altered; a read error may explain this. The V call is TRBV2, the J call TRBJ1-2; no definite D call. The CDR3 length is 11 residues. Looked up from germline, CDR1 is SNHLY and CDR2 is FYNNEI. The CDR3 sequence is CASSAIAGTPF. Here the CDR3 DNA reads TGTGCCAGCAGTGCGATAGCGGGTACTCCCTTC.

V usage is TRBV14 and J usage is TRBJ2-7; tentative D call: TRBD2 (6 bases). This CDR3 has 15 amino acids. Trimming removed 3 bases at V and 6 bases at J, with 18 bases between. CDR1 and CDR2 from the germline V gene are SGHDN and FVKESK. The CDR3: CASSHRDSASGEQYF. DNA of the CDR3: TGTGCCAGCAGCCACCGGGACTCGGCATCAGGCGAGCAGTACTTC.

This chain uses TRBV5-8 with TRBJ2-7; the D gene is possibly TRBD2 (6 bases). The CDR3 spans 15 residues. Trimming removed 4 bases from V and 2 bases from J, with 16 bases in between. Per germline, CDR1 SGHTS and CDR2 YDEGEE. The CDR3 protein is CASSKKTSHPYEQYF. CDR3 coding DNA: TGTGCCAGCAGCAAAAAGACTAGTCATCCCTACGAGCAGTACTTC. Full variable domain (rest looked up from reference TRBV5-8 and TRBJ2-7): EAGVTQSPTHLIKTRGQQATLRCSPISGHTSVYWYQQALGLGLQFLLWYDEGEERNRGNFPPRFSGRQFPNYSSELNVNALELEDSALYLCASSKKTSHPYEQYFGPGTRLTVT.

This clone was picked up a small number of times. The V call is TRBV7-2, the J call TRBJ2-5, with 8 bases lining up with TRBD1. The CDR3 sequence is 12 residues long. Germline CDR1 reads SGHTA; CDR2 reads FQGNSA. J lost 8 bases, V lost 4 bases, and 3 bases had no gene match. CDR3 sequence reads: CASSSGQGTQYF. CDR3 in DNA: TGTGCCAGCAGCTCCGGACAGGGAACCCAGTACTTC.

The chain carries TRBV11-2 and TRBJ2-1, with 7 bases identical to TRBD2. Unmatched junction bases numbered 7, after V lost 1 base and J lost 7 bases. The CDR3 runs 15 residues. Germline V gene lookup returns CDR1 SGHAT and CDR2 FQNNGV. The CDR3 region is CASSLVRGVWNEQFF. CDR3 nucleotides: TGTGCCAGCAGCTTAGTTCGGGGGGTTTGGAATGAGCAGTTCTTC.

The J gene is TRBJ2-5, the V gene TRBV19; 8 bases fit TRBD2. There are 16 residues in the CDR3. Germline V gene data show CDR1 as LNHDA and CDR2 as SQIVND (reference sequence). V lost 3 bases and J lost 0; bases outside the gene matches: 6. The DNA of the CDR3 is TGTGCCAGTAGTATTCCTGGCGGGGGGCACCAAGAGACCCAGTACTTC. This sequence encodes CASSIPGGGHQETQYF.

The table lists this clone with a count of one. This chain connects TRBV27 to TRBJ2-1, with 9 bases aligning to TRBD2. The CDR3 totals 13 residues. Germline V CDR1 and CDR2: MNHEY, SMNVEV (reference sequence). V shed 8 bases and J 4 bases; nucleotides not matched to a gene: 3. CDR3 nucleotides: TGTGCCAGCCGGACTAGCGAGTACAATGAGCAGTTCTTC. Translating gives CASRTSEYNEQFF.

This clone was counted at least ten times. The rearrangement links TRBV6-6 to TRBJ2-2; 7 bases line up with TRBD1. CDR3 length: 14 residues. The V gene's germline CDR1 is MNHNY and CDR2 SVGAGI (reference sequence). J lost 0 bases, V lost 6 bases, and 1 base had no gene match. The chain's CDR3 is CASSGTANTGELFF. The CDR3, as DNA: TGTGCCAGCAGCGGGACAGCGAACACCGGGGAGCTGTTTTTT.

The rearrangement links TRBV28 to TRBJ1-5; TRBD1 matches 7 bases. CDR3 size: 18 residues. Germline lookup yields CDR1 MDHEN and CDR2 SYDVKM. V was clipped by 1 base and J by 3 bases; unmatched bases: 12. The CDR3 coding sequence is TGTGCCAGCAGTTTATATGCCTCCTCGGACAGGATCAATCAGCCCCAGCATTTT. Translation: CASSLYASSDRINQPQHF. Full variable domain (missing parts from reference TRBV28 and TRBJ1-5): DVKVTQSSRYLVKRTGEKVFLECVQDMDHENMFWYRQDPGLGLRLIYFSYDVKMKEKGDIPEGYSVSREKKERFSLILESASTNQTSMYLCASSLYASSDRINQPQHFGDGTRLSIL.

The chain uses TRBV9 and TRBJ2-1; unclear D gene. There are 13 residues in the CDR3. The germline V and J ends were trimmed by 3 bases and 2 bases, with 6 bases remaining between them. From germline, CDR1 is SGDLS and CDR2 YYNGEE. This CDR3 is CASSADTYNEQFF. For the CDR3, the DNA is TGTGCCAGCAGCGCAGATACCTACAATGAGCAGTTCTTC.

The V gene is TRBV10-1, the J gene TRBJ2-7; 9 bases fit TRBD1. The germline CDR1 and CDR2 sequences are WNHNN and SYGVQD (reference sequence). There are 15 residues in the CDR3. The V gene end was trimmed by 5 bases and the J gene end by 3 bases; junction bases not matched to a gene: 8. The CDR3 DNA sequence: TGCGCCAGCAGTCCTACCGGGACAGGGTTCTACGAGCAGTACTTC. Translating gives CASSPTGTGFYEQYF.

CDR3 in DNA: TGCGCCAGCAGTGAGCGCCAAGTAACGGGACTAGCGGGAGTGTTAGACATTCAGTACTTC. Translation: CASSERQVTGLAGVLDIQYF. The rearrangement joins TRBV10-2 to TRBJ2-4, with 14 bases matching TRBD2. V trimming: 2 bases; J trimming: 8 bases; junction bases outside the gene matches: 17. In germline, CDR1 is WSHSY, CDR2 SAAADI. This CDR3 is built from 20 residues.

The rearrangement joins TRBV27 to TRBJ2-5, with a tentative D call TRBD1 (5 bases). The J call is uncertain, as TRBJ2-7 better fits the DNA end. CDR1 and CDR2 from the germline V gene are MNHEY and SMNVEV (reference sequence). This CDR3 has 13 residues. CDR3 amino acids: CASSFQGRNEQYF. As DNA, the CDR3 is TGTGCCAGCAGTTTTCAGGGCAGGAACGAGCAGTACTTC.

The rearrangement joins TRBV6-6 to TRBJ2-1; D may be TRBD2 (6 bases). The germline CDR1 and CDR2 sequences are MNHNY and SVGAGI (reference sequence). V was cut by 6 bases and J by 7 bases, with 19 bases left in between. This CDR3 spans 15 amino acids. CDR3 region: CASRPGLGNLNEQFF. The CDR3, as DNA: TGTGCCAGCAGACCGGGACTTGGGAACCTTAATGAGCAGTTCTTC.

The chain employs TRBV11-3 and TRBJ1-4, with 7 bases matching TRBD1. The CDR3 contains 17 residues. After removal of 0 bases from V and 5 bases from J, the junction contained 9 bases not matched to a gene. Germline loops: CDR1 SGHNT, CDR2 YENEEA. CDR3 DNA: TGTGCCAGCAGCTTAGATTTTCCGGGACAGCCGAATGAAAAACTGTTTTTT. It is translated as CASSLDFPGQPNEKLFF.

The chain combines TRBV5-1 with TRBJ2-1, with TRBD2 matching 14 bases. Looked up from germline, CDR1 is SGHRS and CDR2 is YFSETQ. The CDR3 is 20 amino acids. The J segment lost 0 bases and the V segment lost 7 bases, leaving 15 bases of the junction unmatched. CDR3 sequence: CASALSWTSGGLSSYNEQFF. The DNA of the CDR3 is TGCGCCAGCGCCCTCTCCTGGACTAGCGGGGGGCTAAGCTCCTACAATGAGCAGTTCTTC.